The 8 T cell receptor beta chains below come from one sample, sequenced in a study of low-dose radiotherapy and immunotherapy resistance in tumors. First-strand cDNA relied on TRAV- and TRBV-specific primers spanning alpha and beta chains. TCRs underwent 15 to 25 PCR cycles of amplification with a constant-region primer and V-primer adapter. TCRdb ran MiXCR on the reads and lists one entry per CDR3 protein. The data contain 55,000 to 65,000 distinct CDR3 sequences, 26% of them singletons. Sample time point: before trial treatment. The material sequenced was PBMCs, taken before treatment. These receptors were obtained from a male donor with rectosigmoid adenocarcinoma.

The chain links TRBV19 to TRBJ2-3, with D possibly TRBD2 on 6 matching bases. The CDR3 has 12 amino acids. CDR1 is LNHDA and CDR2 is SQIVND in the germline V gene (reference sequence). The V end was cut by 9 bases, the J end by 6 bases, with 13 bases between. The CDR3 sequence: CASTGVTDTQYF. As DNA, the CDR3 is TGTGCCAGCACGGGGGTGACGGATACGCAGTATTTT.

This clonotype was counted at least ten times. J is TRBJ2-2 and V is TRBV7-8; D may match TRBD1 or TRBD2 (5 bases each). The V gene's germline CDR1 is SGHVS and CDR2 FQNEAQ. This CDR3 is 16 amino acids long. The germline V and J ends were trimmed by 8 bases and 1 base, with 17 bases remaining between them. The CDR3: CASGGRGPRNTGELFF. The CDR3 bases are TGTGCCAGCGGTGGTCGGGGCCCCCGGAACACCGGGGAGCTGTTTTTT.

Concerning this clonotype itself: A junction end diverges from the germline sequence, so it may reflect a read error. The chain combines TRBV27 with TRBJ2-2; D possibly uses TRBD1 or TRBD2 (5 bases each). This CDR3 is 19 amino acids long. Germline V CDR1 and CDR2: MNHEY, SMNVEV (reference sequence). CDR3 sequence: CASSSRGRSFADFTGELLF. CDR3 in DNA: TGTGCCAGCAGTTCAAGGGGCCGCTCGTTCGCGGATTTTACTGGGGAGCTGCTTTTT.

The chain has TRBV13 and TRBJ2-1; 9 bases agree with TRBD2. This CDR3 comprises 16 residues. V lost 5 bases to trimming and J lost 5 bases; unmatched junction nucleotides: 10. Germline CDR1 PRHDT, CDR2 FYEKMQ (reference sequence). As DNA, the CDR3 is TGTGCCAGCAGCGGCGGGGGCGGGAGGGCAGACAATGAGCAGTTCTTC. Protein: CASSGGGGRADNEQFF.

This clonotype was seen at least ten times. This chain joins TRBV7-2 and TRBJ2-7, with 9 bases aligning to TRBD1. The CDR3 extends over 15 amino acids. Per the germline V gene, CDR1 is SGHTA and CDR2 is FQGNSA. Trimming cost V 6 bases and J 2 bases; bases outside gene matches: 8. CDR3 protein: CASSQQGAVAYEQYF. The CDR3 DNA sequence: TGTGCCAGCAGTCAACAGGGGGCGGTTGCCTACGAGCAGTACTTC.

In its sample, this clonotype was seen many times. The chain has TRBV23-1 and TRBJ2-3; perhaps TRBD1 as D (6 bases). TRBV23-1 is recorded as an ORF, its role being uncertain. The CDR3 sequence is 19 residues long. V shed 3 bases and J shed 3 bases, with 25 bases lying between them. Written as DNA, the CDR3 is TGCGCCAGCAGTCATCTCCATTCTCTTCAGGGGAAAAGGACAGATACGCAGTATTTT. Amino acid sequence: CASSHLHSLQGKRTDTQYF.

This clonotype is categorized as medium-sized (0.01 to 0.1%). The junction departs from the called germline gene at one end, perhaps through a read error. J is TRBJ2-3 and V is TRBV5-1, with TRBD2 identical over 8 bases. Germline V lookup: CDR1 SGHRS, CDR2 YFSETQ. The CDR3 sequence is 17 residues long. CDR3 bases: TGTGCCAGCAGCAGATTACTAGCGGTCCCTGGGACAGATACGCAGTATTTT. This encodes CASSRLLAVPGTDTQYF.

This clonotype was seen ten or more times. V is TRBV4-2 and J is TRBJ2-7, with D possibly TRBD1 on 6 matching bases. This CDR3 has 15 residues. Germline V gene lookup returns CDR1 LGHNA and CDR2 YNFKEQ. With 1 base removed from V and 1 base from J, the gap between germline ends came to 11 bases. The CDR3 sequence is CASSQARDISYEQYF. The DNA for the CDR3 is TGTGCCAGCAGCCAAGCCCGGGACATATCCTACGAGCAGTACTTC.